A single sample gave rise to the 14 T cell receptor beta chains below, sequenced in a study of blood T cell repertoires in COVID-19. Assay: immunoSEQ multiplex PCR; the TCRdb copy retains only in-frame clones and omits some. The data hold 180,000 or so clones, with about 85% observed a single time. Sequenced input: peripheral blood. The receptors come from a woman aged 25-40 years with active or convalescent COVID-19.

The chain is built from TRBV5-1 and TRBJ2-1; 13 bases match TRBD2. Germline loops: CDR1 SGHRS, CDR2 YFSETQ. This CDR3 region has 16 residues. Germline trimming cut 3 bases from V and 4 bases from J; bases unmatched to any gene: 4. The CDR3 sequence: CASSSGLAGLYNEQFF. CDR3 bases: TGCGCCAGCAGCTCGGGACTAGCGGGGTTGTACAATGAGCAGTTCTTC.

This sequence joins TRBV2 and TRBJ2-1; D perhaps matches TRBD1 (5 bases). Trimming stripped 5 bases from V and 0 bases from J, with 11 bases between. The CDR3 length is 15 residues. CDR1 and CDR2 (germline): SNHLY, FYNNEI. In nucleotides, the CDR3 is TGTGCCAGCAGTTTAGGGGAAAGCTCCTACAATGAGCAGTTCTTC. It translates to CASSLGESSYNEQFF.

V and J are TRBV6-1 and TRBJ2-5; 9 nucleotides match TRBD2. The V and J ends lost 3 bases and 7 bases, in that order; junction bases with no gene match: 9. This CDR3 is built from 15 residues. Looked up from germline, CDR1 is MNHNS and CDR2 is SASEGT. The CDR3 DNA follows: TGTGCCAGCAGTGAGGAGGGACTAGCCCATTCGACCCAGTACTTC. This gives the protein CASSEEGLAHSTQYF.

The CDR3, as DNA: TGTGCCAGCAGCTTTTTAGCGGGGGGGCCGGATACGCAGTATTTT. Its protein is CASSFLAGGPDTQYF. The chain couples TRBV7-6 to TRBJ2-3; 11 bases map to TRBD2. This CDR3 has 15 residues. With 3 bases clipped from V and 6 bases from J, the junction kept 5 bases outside the gene matches. Germline assignment: CDR1 SGHVS and CDR2 FNYEAQ.

The gene calls are TRBV30 and TRBJ2-7, with a possible D match to TRBD2 (7 bases). Trimming removed 0 bases at V and 7 bases at J, with 13 bases between. Germline loops: CDR1 GTSNPN, CDR2 SVGIG (reference sequence). This CDR3 spans 13 amino acids. This chain's CDR3 is CAWSVAGGREQYF. CDR3 sequence (DNA): TGTGCCTGGAGTGTAGCCGGGGGGCGGGAGCAGTACTTC.

The gene calls are TRBV3-1 (or the pseudogene TRBV3-2) and TRBJ1-5; 7 bases are a match to TRBD1. The trim removed 4 bases at V and 6 bases at J, leaving 9 bases unmatched. The length of the CDR3 is 15 residues. Germline-derived CDR1 and CDR2 are LGHDT and YNNKEL (reference sequence). The CDR3 coding sequence is TGTGCCAGCAGCCCACAGACAGGGATTGGTCAGCCCCAGCATTTT. Residues: CASSPQTGIGQPQHF.

V is TRBV6-5 and J is TRBJ2-7, with D perhaps matching TRBD2 (5 bases). The ends were cut back, 6 bases at V and 1 base at J, with 16 bases in the middle. The CDR3 covers 15 residues. Germline V gene data show CDR1 as MNHEY and CDR2 as SVGAGI. The CDR3 spells CASRRFTGVSYEQYF. In DNA form, the CDR3 reads TGTGCCAGCAGGAGATTCACCGGGGTTTCCTACGAGCAGTACTTC.

This clone was seen just once. V is TRBV5-4 and J is TRBJ1-1; TRBD1 agrees at 7 bases. Germline-derived CDR1 and CDR2 are SGHNT and YYREEE (reference sequence). The CDR3 is 14 amino acids. J gave up 4 bases and V 4 bases, and 7 bases lay outside the gene matches. The CDR3 region has the DNA TGTGCCAGCAGCGGAAGACAGGGCCCCACTGAAGCTTTCTTT. Protein: CASSGRQGPTEAFF. The whole variable domain, filled in from reference TRBV5-4 and TRBJ1-1, reads ETGVTQSPTHLIKTRGQQVTLRCSSQSGHNTVSWYQQALGQGPQFIFQYYREEENGRGNFPPRFSGLQFPNYSSELNVNALELDDSALYLCASSGRQGPTEAFFGQGTRLTVV.

The genes are TRBV18 and TRBJ2-1; D may be TRBD2 (6 bases). The CDR3 contains 15 residues. Germline assignment: CDR1 KGHSH and CDR2 LQKENI. Trimming took off 0 bases at V and 4 bases at J, with 10 bases between the two ends. CDR3 nucleotide sequence: TGTGCCAGCTCACCACCGGGGAGGACTTACAATGAGCAGTTCTTC. This encodes CASSPPGRTYNEQFF.

The chain has TRBV6-5 and TRBJ2-3; D not resolved. Germline assignment: CDR1 MNHEY and CDR2 SVGAGI. With 2 bases removed from V and 3 bases from J, the gap between germline ends came to 12 bases. The CDR3 spans 15 residues. As DNA, the CDR3 is TGTGCCAGCAGTTACGGGTTGGAGCGTACAGATACGCAGTATTTT. This codes for CASSYGLERTDTQYF.

This clone appeared a single time. The chain recombines TRBV30 with TRBJ1-1; D gene ambiguous. Germline-derived CDR1 and CDR2 are GTSNPN and SVGIG (reference sequence). Trimming took 2 bases from V and 0 from J, leaving 10 bases between them. The CDR3 has 14 residues. CDR3 in DNA: TGTGCCTGGAGTTTCGGGAATTTGAACACTGAAGCTTTCTTT. It yields the protein CAWSFGNLNTEAFF.

The chain has TRBV11-2 and TRBJ1-3; the D gene is possibly TRBD1 (5 bases). The CDR3 is 18 amino acids. Per germline, CDR1 SGHAT and CDR2 FQNNGV. V was cut by 0 bases and J by 5 bases, with 20 bases left in between. CDR3 in DNA: TGTGCCAGCAGCTTAGATCGTCCGGCAGGGCGGATAAGAAACACCATATATTTT. It encodes CASSLDRPAGRIRNTIYF.

DNA for the CDR3: TGTGCCAGCAGCGGGACAGGACGGGACACTGAAGCTTTCTTT. This gives the protein CASSGTGRDTEAFF. The V call is TRBV5-5, the J call TRBJ1-1; 8 nucleotides agree with TRBD1. The ends lost 4 bases at V and 3 bases at J; junction bases unmatched: 5. The V gene's germline CDR1 is SGHKS and CDR2 YYEKEE (reference sequence). The CDR3 covers 14 residues.

V usage is TRBV9 and J usage is TRBJ2-1; D remains unclear. This CDR3 has 15 residues. Germline-derived CDR1 and CDR2 are SGDLS and YYNGEE. The ends were cut back, 3 bases at V and 5 bases at J, with 15 bases in the middle. The CDR3 is CASSGGHQAHNEQFF. For the CDR3, the DNA is TGTGCCAGCAGCGGCGGCCACCAAGCGCACAATGAGCAGTTCTTC.